The 27 T cell receptor beta chains given below trace back to one sample, sequenced in a study of human T cells and chemical hapten exposure (dated by TCRdb to the early 2020s). The library came from RACE. Sequencing was performed on a NextSeq 500. Clones were called with MiXCR by TCRdb after fastp trimmed the public reads at Q25, and only in-frame beta chains were retained. Here each entry gathers all rows of one CDR3 protein and keeps the most common genes and DNA. In all, the sample holds roughly 200,000 distinct CDR3 sequences, and 20% to 25% of those were seen once. The ten largest account for roughly 6.7% of the sample. This specimen's time point label, per the study, means: patch test 1, 2 weeks after DPC sensitization. Read against the paper, the sample's treatment or condition label means: therapeutic diphenylcyclopropenone sensitization with weekly scalp DPC. The starting material was whole blood, obtained in connection with sensitization to the hapten diphenylcyclopropenone (DPC). The receptors come from a woman between 45 and 60 years old with alopecia areata. Some clones in this sample may be carry-over from other donors' samples.

This clonotype was seen a few times. The CDR3 reads CASGGLAGVLDTQYF. DNA for the CDR3: TGTGCCAGCGGCGGACTAGCGGGAGTTTTAGATACGCAGTATTTT. This chain joins TRBV11-1 and TRBJ2-3; the match to TRBD2 covers 13 bases. The V and J ends lost 8 bases and 5 bases, in that order; junction bases with no gene match: 7. CDR1 and CDR2 (germline): SGHAT, FQDESV (reference sequence). This CDR3 comprises 15 residues.

The genes are TRBV9 and TRBJ1-5; D might be TRBD1 (6 bases). This CDR3 comprises 14 residues. The germline V and J ends were trimmed by 0 bases and 5 bases, with 9 bases remaining between them. Germline V gene data show CDR1 as SGDLS and CDR2 as YYNGEE. The chain's CDR3 is CASSVAGGDQPQHF. In DNA, the CDR3 is TGTGCCAGCAGCGTAGCGGGGGGCGATCAGCCCCAGCATTTT.

This CDR3 reads CASSLGGTGTYEQYF. The CDR3 DNA sequence: TGCGCCAGCAGCTTGGGCGGGACAGGGACCTACGAGCAGTACTTC. This rearrangement joins TRBV5-1 to TRBJ2-7; 9 nucleotides line up with TRBD1. The germline CDR1 and CDR2 sequences are SGHRS and YFSETQ. Losses at the gene ends were 0 bases for V and 2 bases for J; bases not matched to a gene: 3. CDR3 size: 15 residues.

V usage is TRBV10-3 and J usage is TRBJ2-3; 10 bases fit TRBD1. V trimming: 11 bases; J trimming: 6 bases; junction bases outside the gene matches: 5. This CDR3 comprises 12 residues. Germline V gene sequence: CDR1 ENHRY, CDR2 SYGVKD. The CDR3 nucleotides are TGTGCCGTCCAGGGACAGGGGGATACGCAGTATTTT. Protein sequence: CAVQGQGDTQYF.

This clonotype was observed a few times. The chain is built from TRBV2 and TRBJ2-3; D not certain. V was shortened by 4 bases and J by 2 bases, with 10 bases between the two germline ends. Looked up from germline, CDR1 is SNHLY and CDR2 is FYNNEI. The CDR3 is made up of 14 amino acids. The CDR3, as DNA: TGTGCCAGCAGTGCCGGACCGCACACAGATACGCAGTATTTT. This encodes CASSAGPHTDTQYF. The whole variable domain, remainder taken from reference TRBV2 and TRBJ2-3, is EPEVTQTPSHQVTQMGQEVILRCVPISNHLYFYWYRQILGQKVEFLVSFYNNEISEKSEIFDDQFSVERPDGSNFTLKIRSTKLEDSAMYFCASSAGPHTDTQYFGPGTRLTVL.

The chain has TRBV7-8 and TRBJ2-2; D unresolved. This CDR3 contains 13 residues. The germline CDR1 and CDR2 sequences are SGHVS and FQNEAQ. V was cut by 8 bases and J by 5 bases, with 12 bases left in between. CDR3 in DNA: TGTGCCAGCGGGCAGGCGGATACCGGGGAGCTGTTTTTT. This encodes CASGQADTGELFF.

This clonotype was seen a handful of times. This chain links TRBV5-4 with TRBJ1-3; a weak D match, TRBD1 (5 bases). The germline gives CDR1 SGHNT, CDR2 YYREEE (reference sequence). The CDR3 extends over 14 amino acids. Trimming left V 1 base short and J 3 bases short, with 8 bases between. The CDR3 bases are TGTGCCAGCAGCTTGTGGGGGAATGGAAACACCATATATTTT. Protein product: CASSLWGNGNTIYF. The variable domain in full, completed from reference TRBV5-4 and TRBJ1-3, reads ETGVTQSPTHLIKTRGQQVTLRCSSQSGHNTVSWYQQALGQGPQFIFQYYREEENGRGNFPPRFSGLQFPNYSSELNVNALELDDSALYLCASSLWGNGNTIYFGEGSWLTVV.

There are a few counts of this clonotype. The chain combines TRBV14 with TRBJ2-1, with D perhaps TRBD1 (6 bases). Trimming cost V 0 bases and J 7 bases, with 13 bases left between them. From germline, CDR1 is SGHDN and CDR2 FVKESK. The CDR3 sequence is 15 residues long. The CDR3 protein is CASSQEGQGRNEQFF. DNA for the CDR3: TGTGCCAGCAGCCAAGAGGGACAAGGTCGGAATGAGCAGTTCTTC.

The V call is TRBV20-1, the J call TRBJ2-3, with a weak D call TRBD2 (5 bases). The CDR3 spans 15 residues. From germline, CDR1 is DFQATT and CDR2 SNEGSKA (reference sequence). V was cut by 0 bases and J by 0 bases, with 10 bases left in between. CDR3 coding DNA: TGCAGTGCTAGAGATGTAGCGACCAGCACAGATACGCAGTATTTT. It codes for CSARDVATSTDTQYF.

This clonotype was picked up a small number of times. The chain links TRBV18 to TRBJ1-5; TRBD1 matches at 12 bases. The CDR3 consists of 17 residues. Unmatched junction bases numbered 11, after V lost 6 bases and J lost 5 bases. In germline, CDR1 is KGHSH, CDR2 LQKENI. Here the CDR3 DNA reads TGTGCCAGCTCGGGGACAGGGGGCCGAGGAATCGATCAGCCCCAGCATTTT. As protein: CASSGTGGRGIDQPQHF.

This clonotype occurred a few times. This rearrangement joins TRBV29-1 to TRBJ2-7, with D tentatively TRBD1 (6 bases). The ends were cut back, 5 bases at V and 2 bases at J, with 10 bases in the middle. The CDR3 length is 12 residues. CDR1 and CDR2 (germline): SQVTM, ANQGSEA. The CDR3 region has the DNA TGCAGCGTTCTAACAGGGCCCTACGAGCAGTACTTC. Protein product: CSVLTGPYEQYF.

This sequence joins TRBV5-6 and TRBJ1-2; D is uncertain. The CDR3 runs 14 residues. The germline V and J ends were trimmed by 0 bases and 5 bases, with 11 bases remaining between them. Germline V CDR1 and CDR2: SGHDT, YYEEEE. CDR3 DNA sequence: TGTGCCAGCAGCTTGGACGGGGTGAGGTATGGCTACACCTTC. This sequence encodes CASSLDGVRYGYTF.

The V gene is TRBV6-5, the J gene TRBJ1-1; D uncertain. Germline CDR1 MNHEY, CDR2 SVGAGI. The length of the CDR3 is 14 residues. V gave up 4 bases and J gave up 5 bases, with 14 bases separating them. CDR3 sequence (DNA): TGTGCCAGCAGTTTGAAGGCCATGGGGACTGAAGCTTTCTTT. Protein: CASSLKAMGTEAFF.

This chain joins TRBV5-1 and TRBJ2-1, with D perhaps TRBD2 (5 bases). CDR3 length: 15 residues. With 2 bases removed from V and 0 bases from J, the gap between germline ends came to 9 bases. The germline CDR1 and CDR2 sequences are SGHRS and YFSETQ. CDR3 amino acids: CASSLERNSYNEQFF. The CDR3 DNA is TGCGCCAGCAGCTTAGAGCGGAACTCCTACAATGAGCAGTTCTTC.

This clonotype has a count of ten or more. This chain joins TRBV12-3 or TRBV12-4 and TRBJ2-4, with D possibly being TRBD1 or TRBD2 (6 bases each). The CDR3 contains 14 residues. V lost 3 bases, J lost 6 bases, and 12 bases lay in between. This CDR3 is CASSFGGRGNIQYF. CDR3 sequence (DNA): TGTGCCAGCAGTTTCGGGGGCCGGGGAAACATTCAGTACTTC.

This clonotype turned up a few times. The chain has TRBV15 and TRBJ2-1; 9 bases match TRBD2. Trimming removed 0 bases from V and 11 bases from J; junction bases left unmatched: 14. Germline V CDR1 and CDR2: LNHNV, YYDKDF (reference sequence). The CDR3 totals 17 residues. As DNA, the CDR3 is TGTGCCACCAGCAGAGATCGTGGGGCTAGCGGGGTCCAGAAGCAGTTCTTC. It yields the protein CATSRDRGASGVQKQFF. The full variable domain, rest sourced from reference TRBV15 and TRBJ2-1, is DAMVIQNPRYQVTQFGKPVTLSCSQTLNHNVMYWYQQKSSQAPKLLFHYYDKDFNNEADTPDNFQSRRPNTSFCFLDIRSPGLGDTAMYLCATSRDRGASGVQKQFFGPGTRLTVL.

The V and J genes are TRBV7-9 and TRBJ2-6; TRBD1 matches at 12 bases. The CDR3 sequence is 18 residues long. The junction had 2 bases not matched to a gene; V was cut back by 2 bases and J by 0 bases. Per germline, CDR1 SEHNR and CDR2 FQNEAQ (reference sequence). As DNA, the CDR3 is TGTGCCAGCAGCTTACCGGGACAGGGGGCCTCTGGGGCCAACGTCCTGACTTTC. It yields the protein CASSLPGQGASGANVLTF.

This clonotype turned up a few times. This chain joins TRBV20-1 and TRBJ2-3; D remains ambiguous. The CDR3 is made up of 14 amino acids. The germline V gene encodes CDR1 DFQATT and CDR2 SNEGSKA (reference sequence). V lost 2 bases, J lost 0 bases, and 9 bases lay in between. CDR3 sequence reads: CSARILTSTDTQYF. CDR3 DNA sequence: TGCAGTGCTAGAATTCTAACTAGCACAGATACGCAGTATTTT.

This clonotype showed up just once. The gene calls are TRBV29-1 and TRBJ2-7, with 8 positions matching TRBD1. CDR3 length equals 12 residues. The ends lost 4 bases at V and 4 bases at J; junction bases unmatched: 3. Germline V gene data show CDR1 as SQVTM and CDR2 as ANQGSEA. CDR3 DNA: TGCAGCGTTGGTACAGGGGGGTACGAGCAGTACTTC. Its protein is CSVGTGGYEQYF.

This clonotype was counted ten times or more. J is TRBJ1-5 and V is TRBV9; 7 nucleotides agree with TRBD1. The CDR3 contains 15 residues. V lost 4 bases, J lost 7 bases, and 11 bases stayed unmatched. CDR1 SGDLS and CDR2 YYNGEE come from the germline V gene. CDR3 residues: CASSPKGDREQPQHF. CDR3 bases: TGTGCCAGCAGCCCTAAAGGAGACAGGGAACAGCCCCAGCATTTT.

There are a few counts of this clonotype. The chain joins TRBV28 to TRBJ1-5; 10 bases map to TRBD1. V dropped 3 bases and J dropped 2; count of bases not matched to a gene: 13. Germline CDR1 MDHEN, CDR2 SYDVKM. The CDR3 is 19 residues long. The CDR3 DNA reads TGTGCCAGCAGTTTGGGGACAGGGGTCTCGCTGGGTCGCAATCAGCCCCAGCATTTT. Translation gives CASSLGTGVSLGRNQPQHF.

This clonotype was seen only a few times. V usage is TRBV18 and J usage is TRBJ2-2, with TRBD2 matching over 10 bases. CDR1 and CDR2 from the germline V gene are KGHSH and LQKENI. This CDR3 is built from 20 residues. With 2 bases clipped from V and 7 bases from J, the junction kept 19 bases outside the gene matches. The CDR3 reads CASSPWGVPPSGRFGGELFF. DNA for the CDR3: TGTGCCAGCTCACCATGGGGGGTACCCCCTAGCGGGAGATTCGGCGGGGAGCTGTTTTTT.

The chain is built from TRBV29-1 and TRBJ2-3; D is unclear. The CDR3 consists of 12 residues. With 2 bases removed from V and 2 bases from J, the gap between germline ends came to 5 bases. CDR1 SQVTM and CDR2 ANQGSEA come from the germline V gene. CDR3 DNA sequence: TGCAGCGTTGAAAGGGTCACAGATACGCAGTATTTT. Its translation: CSVERVTDTQYF.

This clonotype has a handful of counts. The chain combines TRBV7-2 with TRBJ2-5, with a possible D match to TRBD2 (5 bases). CDR1 and CDR2 (germline): SGHTA, FQGNSA. V was shortened by 5 bases and J by 3 bases, with 10 bases between the two germline ends. This CDR3 is 13 amino acids long. The CDR3 DNA follows: TGTGCCAGCAGCCGGGATCCGGAAGAGACCCAGTACTTC. Translating it yields CASSRDPEETQYF. Together with reference TRBV7-2 and TRBJ2-5, the CDR3 gives the full variable domain: GAGVSQSPSNKVTEKGKDVELRCDPISGHTALYWYRQSLGQGLEFLIYFQGNSAPDKSGLPSDRFSAERTGGSVSTLTIQRTQQEDSAVYLCASSRDPEETQYFGPGTRLLVL.

This clonotype was observed many times. The CDR3 nucleotides read TGCGCCAGCAGTTACAGGGGGGACACTGAAGCTTTCTTT. This translates into CASSYRGDTEAFF. J is TRBJ1-1 and V is TRBV4-1; 8 nucleotides match TRBD1. V gave up 6 bases and J gave up 3 bases; unmatched junction bases: 3. CDR1 and CDR2 (germline): MGHRA, YSYEKL. This CDR3 contains 13 residues.

The chain has TRBV7-2 and TRBJ2-2; 10 bases agree with TRBD2. The CDR3 is 18 residues long. V lost 4 bases and J lost 1; bases outside the gene matches: 9. CDR1 is SGHTA and CDR2 is FQGNSA in the germline V gene. As DNA, the CDR3 is TGTGCCAGCAGCTCAACAATAGGACTAGCGGTGAACACCGGGGAGCTGTTTTTT. Residues: CASSSTIGLAVNTGELFF.

The chain combines TRBV12-3 or TRBV12-4 with TRBJ2-7; D may be TRBD1 (6 bases). The CDR3 has 13 residues. The V end lost 6 bases, the J end lost 3 bases, and 12 bases lay between the germline ends. CDR3 sequence reads: CASRSTGFYEQYF. CDR3 nucleotide sequence: TGTGCCAGCAGGTCTACAGGGTTCTACGAGCAGTACTTC.